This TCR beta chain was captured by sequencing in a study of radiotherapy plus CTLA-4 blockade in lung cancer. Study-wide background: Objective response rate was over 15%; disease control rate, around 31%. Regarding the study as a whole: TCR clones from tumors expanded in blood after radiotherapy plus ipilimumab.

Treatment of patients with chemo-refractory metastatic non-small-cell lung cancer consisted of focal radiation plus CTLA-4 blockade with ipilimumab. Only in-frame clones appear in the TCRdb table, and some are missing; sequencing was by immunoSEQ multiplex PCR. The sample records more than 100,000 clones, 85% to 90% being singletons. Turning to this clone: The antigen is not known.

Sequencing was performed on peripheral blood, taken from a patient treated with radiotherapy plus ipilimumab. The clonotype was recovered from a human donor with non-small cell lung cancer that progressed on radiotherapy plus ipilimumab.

CDR3 loop: CASSPGIQTGYTF. The CDR3, as DNA: TGTGCCAGCTCACCAGGCATCCAGACTGGCTACACCTTC. The J gene is TRBJ1-2, the V gene TRBV18; D uncertain. Looked up from germline, CDR1 is KGHSH and CDR2 is LQKENI. Trimming shortened V by 2 bases and J by 7 bases, and 11 bases separated the two germline ends. The length of the CDR3 is 13 residues.